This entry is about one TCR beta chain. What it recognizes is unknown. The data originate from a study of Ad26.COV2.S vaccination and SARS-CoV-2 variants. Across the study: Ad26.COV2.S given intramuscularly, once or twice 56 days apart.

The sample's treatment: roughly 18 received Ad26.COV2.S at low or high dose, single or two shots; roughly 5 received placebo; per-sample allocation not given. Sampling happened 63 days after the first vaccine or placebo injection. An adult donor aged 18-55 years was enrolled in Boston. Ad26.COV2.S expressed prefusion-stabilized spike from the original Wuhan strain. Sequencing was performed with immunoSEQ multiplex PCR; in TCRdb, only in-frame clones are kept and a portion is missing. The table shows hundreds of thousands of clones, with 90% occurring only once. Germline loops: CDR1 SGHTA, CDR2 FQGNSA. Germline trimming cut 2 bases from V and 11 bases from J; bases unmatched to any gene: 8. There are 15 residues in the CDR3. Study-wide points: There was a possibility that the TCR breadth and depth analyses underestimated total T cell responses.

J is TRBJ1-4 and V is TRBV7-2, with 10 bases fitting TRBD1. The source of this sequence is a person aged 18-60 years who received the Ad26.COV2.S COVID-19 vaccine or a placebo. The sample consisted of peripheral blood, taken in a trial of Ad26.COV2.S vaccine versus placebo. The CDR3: CASSLRTTGGGKLFF. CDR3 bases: TGTGCCAGCAGCTTAAGGACGACAGGGGGCGGGAAACTGTTTTTT.